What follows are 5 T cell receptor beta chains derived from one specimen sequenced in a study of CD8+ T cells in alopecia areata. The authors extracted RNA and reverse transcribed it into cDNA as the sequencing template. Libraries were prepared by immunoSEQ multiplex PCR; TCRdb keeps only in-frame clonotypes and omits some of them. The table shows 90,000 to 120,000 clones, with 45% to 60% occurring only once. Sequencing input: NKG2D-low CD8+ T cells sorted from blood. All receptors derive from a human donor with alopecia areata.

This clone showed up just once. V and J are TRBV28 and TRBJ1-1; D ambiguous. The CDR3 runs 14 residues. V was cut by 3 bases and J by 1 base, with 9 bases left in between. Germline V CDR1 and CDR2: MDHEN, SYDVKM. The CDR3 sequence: CASSLYGENTEAFF. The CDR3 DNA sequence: TGTGCCAGCAGTTTGTACGGCGAGAACACTGAAGCTTTCTTT.

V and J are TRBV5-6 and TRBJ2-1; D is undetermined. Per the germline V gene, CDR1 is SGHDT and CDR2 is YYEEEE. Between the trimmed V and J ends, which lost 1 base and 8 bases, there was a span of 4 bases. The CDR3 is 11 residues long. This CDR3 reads CASSLTYEQFF. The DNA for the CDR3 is TGTGCCAGCAGCTTGACATATGAGCAGTTCTTC.

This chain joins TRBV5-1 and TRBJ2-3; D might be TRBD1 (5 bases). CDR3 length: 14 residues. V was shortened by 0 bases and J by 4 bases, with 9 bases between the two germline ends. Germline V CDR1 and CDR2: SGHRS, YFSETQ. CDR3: CASSLESGPDTQYF. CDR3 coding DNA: TGCGCCAGCAGCTTGGAATCAGGGCCAGATACGCAGTATTTT.

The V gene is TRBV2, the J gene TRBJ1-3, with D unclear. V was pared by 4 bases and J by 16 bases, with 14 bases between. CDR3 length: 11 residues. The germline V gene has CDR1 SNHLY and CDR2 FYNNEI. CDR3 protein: CASSASGIVYF. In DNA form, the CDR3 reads TGTGCCAGCAGTGCGTCAGGAATAGTCTATTTT.

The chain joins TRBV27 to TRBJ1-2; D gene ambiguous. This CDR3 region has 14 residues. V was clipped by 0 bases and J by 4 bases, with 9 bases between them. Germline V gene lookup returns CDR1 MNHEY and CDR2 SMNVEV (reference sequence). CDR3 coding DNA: TGTGCCAGCAGTTTATCGTGGCAGGTCTATGGCTACACCTTC. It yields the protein CASSLSWQVYGYTF.